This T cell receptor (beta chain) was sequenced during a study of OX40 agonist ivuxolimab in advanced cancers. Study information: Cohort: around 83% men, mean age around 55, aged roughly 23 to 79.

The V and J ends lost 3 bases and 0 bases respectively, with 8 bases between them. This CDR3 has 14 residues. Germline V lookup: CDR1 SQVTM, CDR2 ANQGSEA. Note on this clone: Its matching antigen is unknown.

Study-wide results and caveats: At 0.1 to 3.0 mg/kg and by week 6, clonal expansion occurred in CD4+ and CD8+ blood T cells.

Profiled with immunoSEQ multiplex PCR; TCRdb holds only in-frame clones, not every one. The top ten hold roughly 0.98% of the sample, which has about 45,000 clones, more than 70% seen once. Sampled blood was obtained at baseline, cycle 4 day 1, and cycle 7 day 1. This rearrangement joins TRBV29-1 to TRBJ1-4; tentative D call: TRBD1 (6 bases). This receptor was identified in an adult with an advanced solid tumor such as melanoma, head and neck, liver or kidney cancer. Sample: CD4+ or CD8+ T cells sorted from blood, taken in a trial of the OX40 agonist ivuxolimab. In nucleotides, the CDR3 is TGCAGCGTTGAGACAGGAACAACTAATGAAAAACTGTTTTTT. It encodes CSVETGTTNEKLFF.